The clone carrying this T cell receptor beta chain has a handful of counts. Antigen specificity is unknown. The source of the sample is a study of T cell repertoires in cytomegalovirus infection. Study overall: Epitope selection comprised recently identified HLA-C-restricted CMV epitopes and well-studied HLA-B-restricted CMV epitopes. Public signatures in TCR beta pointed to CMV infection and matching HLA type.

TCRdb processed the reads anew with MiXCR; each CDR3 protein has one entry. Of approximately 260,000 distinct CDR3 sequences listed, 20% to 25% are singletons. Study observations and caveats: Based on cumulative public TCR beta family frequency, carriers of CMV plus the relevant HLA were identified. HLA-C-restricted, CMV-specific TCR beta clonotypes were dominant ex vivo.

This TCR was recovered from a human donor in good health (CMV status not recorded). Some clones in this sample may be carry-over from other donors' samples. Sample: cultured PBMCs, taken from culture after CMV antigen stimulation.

CDR3 loop: CASTLGRGGNTEAFF. The CDR3 DNA sequence: TGTGCCAGCACCCTAGGGAGAGGGGGAAACACTGAAGCTTTCTTT. V usage is TRBV2 and J usage is TRBJ1-1; D perhaps matches TRBD1 (6 bases). CDR3 length: 15 residues. Germline V gene data show CDR1 as SNHLY and CDR2 as FYNNEI. The V and J ends lost 7 bases and 2 bases respectively, with 17 bases between them.